Listed below are T cell receptor beta chains from one sample, sequenced in a study of CXCR3-negative and CXCR3-positive naive CD8 T cells. TCRdb reanalyzed the 5' RACE reads, giving one entry per CDR3 protein sequence and no DNA. The sample data list 55,000 to 70,000 distinct CDR3 sequences. The sample taken for sequencing was memory CD8+ T cells from blood. These receptors originate from a human donor in good health. Some clones in this sample may be carry-over from other donors' samples. Each CDR3 is given with its conserved first and last residue.

len	v_gene	j_gene	CDR3aa
14	TRBV5-1	TRBJ2-3	CASSLEQSTDTQYF
15	TRBV20-1	TRBJ2-1	CSATMGGLGGNEQFF
16	TRBV30	TRBJ1-1	CAWSLTGQAGNTEAFF
14	TRBV5-1	TRBJ2-7	CASSLEGTAYEQYF
16	TRBV7-3	TRBJ2-3	CASSLNPAGGIDTQYF
14	TRBV10-3	TRBJ1-1	CAISESGGNTEAFF
14	TRBV9	TRBJ2-7	CASSEGPAAYEQYF
11	TRBV6-5	TRBJ2-5	CASGVRETQYF
13	TRBV7-3	TRBJ1-6	CASSLTPGAPLHF
15	TRBV20-1	TRBJ2-1	CSARDLAGGWDEQFF
15	TRBV6-2/TRBV6-3	TRBJ2-1	CASSYSNGGYNEQFF
13	TRBV7-9	TRBJ2-1	CASSFVTYNEQFF
16	TRBV5-5	TRBJ2-7	CASSLVPGGIVYEQYF
15	TRBV7-9	TRBJ2-7	CASSSGTGQSYEQYF
14	TRBV6-6	TRBJ2-3	CASSYWESTDTQYF
14	TRBV29-1	TRBJ2-1	CSVAPGQGANEQFF
13	TRBV12-3/TRBV12-4	TRBJ1-2	CASSLGTNYGYTF
16	TRBV29-1	TRBJ1-2	CSVLGGGSLTYYGYTF
17	TRBV29-1	TRBJ2-1	CSALPYLGTGLINEQFF
13	TRBV29-1	TRBJ1-1	CSVVAEMNTEAFF
15	TRBV29-1	TRBJ2-1	CSVLVPDRGLNEQFF
13	TRBV19	TRBJ1-2	CASSMGSNYGYTF
13	TRBV6-2/TRBV6-3	TRBJ2-1	CASSSVWYNEQFF
16	TRBV27	TRBJ2-1	CASYARGRQSSNEQFF
13	TRBV7-7	TRBJ2-1	CASSSVLYNEQFF
11	TRBV29-1	TRBJ2-2	CSVRGPGELFF
15	TRBV20-1	TRBJ1-1	CSASVGTAPHTEAFF
14	TRBV29-1	TRBJ2-3	CSVVGQMGRDTQYF
16	TRBV5-6	TRBJ2-7	CASSPAAGGTPYEQYF
13	TRBV6-6	TRBJ1-1	CAGQVGRNTEAFF
14	TRBV4-1	TRBJ2-7	CASSQYWGPYEQYF
15	TRBV29-1	TRBJ2-1	CSVESVAGIGNEQFF
16	TRBV7-8	TRBJ2-3	CASSLSMGGAGDTQYF
16	TRBV12-3/TRBV12-4	TRBJ2-1	CASSSPYRELDNEQFF
21	TRBV12-3/TRBV12-4	TRBJ2-1	CASSYGPSRGKRGGPYNEQFF
17	TRBV28	TRBJ1-6	CASRSTTEPDYNSPLHF
13	TRBV29-1	TRBJ2-7	CSVAPGLKYEQYF
14	TRBV6-2/TRBV6-3	TRBJ2-1	CASSVDHSYNEQFF
16	TRBV23-1	TRBJ1-1	CASSHYPGTKDTEAFF
12	TRBV29-1	TRBJ2-1	CSTRTSGNEQFF
15	TRBV5-1	TRBJ1-1	CASSSASSSNTEAFF
12	TRBV29-1	TRBJ2-7	CSGIGLSYEQYF
15	TRBV28	TRBJ1-5	CASSLSRERTGPQHF
17	TRBV14	TRBJ1-1	CASSQGPGQDWNTEAFF
16	TRBV6-2/TRBV6-3	TRBJ2-1	CASKKPGQGNRNEQFF
13	TRBV6-2/TRBV6-3	TRBJ1-1	CASAERGNTEAFF
19	TRBV4-2	TRBJ2-1	CASSQVVALLPPKGNEQFF
15	TRBV23-1	TRBJ2-2	CASKPGTANTGELFF
14	TRBV5-5	TRBJ2-1	CASTLAGGNNEQFF
14	TRBV3-1	TRBJ2-3	CASSPLLSTDTQYF
15	TRBV6-6	TRBJ1-1	CASSYPGTQNTEAFF